This passage covers 24 T cell receptor beta chains from one sample sequenced in a study of blood T cells in healthy people across ages (dated by TCRdb to 2014 to 2015). Library preparation was by 5' RACE. The second PCR ran for about 7 to 11 cycles and used a J-beta primer mix along with a sample-barcoded 5' primer. Using fastp trimming at Q25 and MiXCR clonotype assembly, TCRdb reanalyzed the public sequencing data and kept in-frame beta chains. Every distinct CDR3 protein forms one entry, paired with its most common genes and DNA. Recorded for this sample are approximately 1,700,000 distinct CDR3 sequences; approximately 40% of them occurred a single time. Of the sample, around 23% is held by the ten largest clones. The sample consisted of blood. Every receptor here comes from a human donor in good health.

This clonotype was recorded a few times. The chain carries TRBV4-3 and TRBJ2-6, with D perhaps being TRBD1 or TRBD2 (5 bases each). Trimming removed 0 bases from V and 2 bases from J, with 17 bases in between. This CDR3 is built from 19 residues. Germline CDR1 is LGHNA and CDR2 is YSLEER. CDR3 sequence (DNA): TGCGCCAGCAGCCAAGATCCGGGGTTAGGGGTCCCTGGGGCCAACGTCCTGACTTTC. This gives the protein CASSQDPGLGVPGANVLTF.

The genes are TRBV24-1 and TRBJ2-2; TRBD1 might be the D (5 bases). Trimming shortened V by 6 bases and J by 4 bases, and 14 bases separated the two germline ends. The CDR3 runs 15 residues. Germline CDR1 KGHDR, CDR2 SFDVKD. The CDR3 nucleotides are TGTGCCACCAGTCCCTCACGCAGGGTCACCGGGGAGCTGTTTTTT. This sequence encodes CATSPSRRVTGELFF.

This clonotype has only one observation. V is TRBV4-2 and J is TRBJ2-3; TRBD2 matches 9 bases. There are 17 residues in the CDR3. Germline loops: CDR1 LGHNA, CDR2 YNFKEQ. With V trimmed by 0 bases and J by 6 bases, 10 bases remained unmatched. CDR3 amino acids: CASSQDLRRGGLDTQYF. CDR3 in DNA: TGTGCCAGCAGCCAAGACCTGAGGCGGGGGGGCCTCGATACGCAGTATTTT.

CDR3 region: CASSPDGAKNIQYF. CDR3 nucleotide sequence: TGCGCCAGCAGCCCTGACGGAGCCAAAAACATTCAGTACTTC. This chain links TRBV5-1 with TRBJ2-4; no clear D. Trimming cost V 4 bases and J 0 bases, with 8 bases left between them. The CDR3 consists of 14 residues. Per germline, CDR1 SGHRS and CDR2 YFSETQ.

A few counts support this clonotype. The chain combines TRBV28 with TRBJ2-7, with D perhaps assigned TRBD1 or TRBD2 (6 bases each). This CDR3 region has 14 residues. Germline CDR1 MDHEN, CDR2 SYDVKM. V shed 4 bases and J shed 0 bases, with 10 bases lying between them. In DNA form, the CDR3 reads TGTGCCAGCAGTTGGAGGGGGACCTCCTACGAGCAGTACTTC. This gives the protein CASSWRGTSYEQYF.

In its sample, this clonotype was seen a few times. The chain carries TRBV7-2 and TRBJ2-1; a weak D match, TRBD2 (7 bases). The V gene lost 5 bases and the J gene lost 5 bases, with 16 bases spanning the gap. This CDR3 is built from 15 residues. Per germline, CDR1 SGHTA and CDR2 FQGNSA. CDR3 DNA sequence: TGTGCCAGCAGCCTCCAGTACGGGGGGCACAATGAGCAGTTCTTC. Translation: CASSLQYGGHNEQFF.

The V gene is TRBV29-1, the J gene TRBJ1-1; D unclear. V lost 2 bases to trimming and J lost 4 bases, with 11 bases between them. The CDR3 has 13 residues. Germline assignment: CDR1 SQVTM and CDR2 ANQGSEA. The CDR3 region is CSVESTHGTEAFF. DNA for the CDR3: TGCAGCGTTGAATCGACCCATGGCACTGAAGCTTTCTTT. The whole variable domain, filled in from reference TRBV29-1 and TRBJ1-1, reads SAVISQKPSRDICQRGTSLTIQCQVDSQVTMMFWYRQQPGQSLTLIATANQGSEATYESGFVIDKFPISRPNLTFSTLTVSNMSPEDSSIYLCSVESTHGTEAFFGQGTRLTVV.

The V gene is TRBV20-1, the J gene TRBJ2-1, with D hard to call. The CDR3 totals 15 residues. Germline V gene lookup returns CDR1 DFQATT and CDR2 SNEGSKA (reference sequence). Trimming cost V 6 bases and J 0 bases, with 15 bases left between them. The CDR3 DNA reads TGCAGTGCGCGGTCAAGCCACCCCTCCTACAATGAGCAGTTCTTC. It yields the protein CSARSSHPSYNEQFF.

The CDR3 here is CASTLRTRGGGGSSYNEQFF. DNA for the CDR3: TGTGCCAGCACCCTCAGAACCCGTGGGGGGGGAGGTAGTTCCTACAATGAGCAGTTCTTC. V gene TRBV6-1 combines with J gene TRBJ2-1; 7 positions match TRBD2. CDR3 length equals 20 residues. CDR1 MNHNS and CDR2 SASEGT come from the germline V gene. V shed 7 bases, J shed 1 base, and the junction held 22 bases outside the gene matches.

CDR3 protein: CATSRDKVGGKLFF. The CDR3 region has the DNA TGTGCCACCAGCAGAGATAAGGTTGGGGGAAAACTGTTTTTT. The chain couples TRBV15 to TRBJ1-4; D may be TRBD1 (5 bases). This CDR3 spans 14 amino acids. Germline CDR1 and CDR2: LNHNV and YYDKDF (reference sequence). The V end lost 0 bases, the J end lost 10 bases, and 12 bases lay between the germline ends.

The sample holds a few counts of this clonotype. This chain connects TRBV20-1 to TRBJ1-2, with 7 nucleotides matching TRBD1. CDR1 and CDR2 from the germline V gene are DFQATT and SNEGSKA (reference sequence). Trimming at V came to 5 bases and at J to 0 bases, leaving 6 bases not matched to a gene. This CDR3 has 14 amino acids. CDR3 residues: CSADPGTANYGYTF. The CDR3 nucleotides read TGCAGTGCTGACCCCGGGACAGCTAACTATGGCTACACCTTC.

The rearrangement joins TRBV12-3 or TRBV12-4 to TRBJ2-7; 7 bases are shared with TRBD1. Germline trimming cut 6 bases from V and 2 bases from J; bases unmatched to any gene: 10. CDR3 length: 15 residues. The CDR3 protein is CASSPVTGRAYEQYF. CDR3 in DNA: TGTGCCAGCAGCCCGGTGACAGGGAGAGCCTACGAGCAGTACTTC.

This clonotype was seen just once. J is TRBJ1-2 and V is TRBV5-1; D uncertain. V was shortened by 0 bases and J by 2 bases, with 8 bases between the two germline ends. Germline V gene sequence: CDR1 SGHRS, CDR2 YFSETQ. The CDR3 spans 14 residues. CDR3 coding DNA: TGCGCCAGCAGCTTGGTAAGCAGAAACTATGGCTACACCTTC. Translating gives CASSLVSRNYGYTF. The variable domain in full, completed from reference TRBV5-1 and TRBJ1-2, reads KAGVTQTPRYLIKTRGQQVTLSCSPISGHRSVSWYQQTPGQGLQFLFEYFSETQRNKGNFPGRFSGRQFSNSRSEMNVSTLELGDSALYLCASSLVSRNYGYTFGSGTRLTVV.

The rearrangement joins TRBV9 to TRBJ2-1; D uncertain. The V end lost 2 bases, the J end lost 2 bases, and 11 bases lay between the germline ends. Germline CDR1 and CDR2: SGDLS and YYNGEE. CDR3 length: 15 residues. DNA of the CDR3: TGTGCCAGCAGCGTTTCCTGGAGCACCTACAATGAGCAGTTCTTC. Translation: CASSVSWSTYNEQFF.

This chain connects TRBV4-3 to TRBJ1-2; 7 bases align to TRBD1. The CDR3 runs to 15 residues. Trimming cost V 0 bases and J 5 bases; bases outside gene matches: 6. Germline V gene lookup returns CDR1 LGHNA and CDR2 YSLEER. CDR3 nucleotide sequence: TGCGCCAGCAGCCAAGAGACAGGGAATAGATATGGCTACACCTTC. Protein sequence: CASSQETGNRYGYTF.

The rearrangement joins TRBV7-9 to TRBJ2-1; 7 positions agree with TRBD1. CDR3 length: 15 amino acids. Germline CDR1 is SEHNR and CDR2 is FQNEAQ (reference sequence). After removal of 6 bases from V and 2 bases from J, the junction contained 7 bases not matched to a gene. CDR3 in DNA: TGTGCCAGCAGAGACGAGGGGGCCACCTACAATGAGCAGTTCTTC. Amino acids: CASRDEGATYNEQFF.

On this clonotype: One base away lies a much larger clone, so this may be a sequencing read error. The CDR3 loop is CGATPGMVYEQYF. The CDR3 DNA reads as TGCGGCGCTACACCGGGAATGGTCTACGAGCAGTACTTC. The chain uses TRBV29-1 and TRBJ2-7, with TRBD2 as a possible D gene (5 bases). Germline CDR1 is SQVTM and CDR2 is ANQGSEA. The CDR3 loop spans 13 amino acids.

This clonotype was counted ten times or more. In nucleotides, the CDR3 is TGTGCCAGCAGGACAGACTCCTACGAGCAGTACTTC. It codes for CASRTDSYEQYF. The V and J genes are TRBV6-2 or TRBV6-3 and TRBJ2-7, with D perhaps matching TRBD1 (5 bases). This CDR3 contains 12 residues. Germline CDR1 and CDR2: MNHEY and SVGEGT. Between the trimmed V and J ends, which lost 6 bases and 0 bases, there was a span of 6 bases.

The chain joins TRBV12-3 or TRBV12-4 to TRBJ1-1; 7 bases agree with TRBD1. The CDR3 consists of 14 residues. V was pared by 3 bases and J by 11 bases, with 12 bases of the junction left unmatched. The CDR3: CASSFDRVGTSAFF. The CDR3 DNA reads TGTGCCAGCAGTTTCGACAGGGTCGGTACTTCGGCTTTCTTT.

The chain uses TRBV4-3 and TRBJ1-1; D is undetermined. Germline CDR1 is LGHNA and CDR2 is YSLEER. The CDR3 totals 14 residues. Trimming pared 3 bases from V and 2 bases from J, leaving 10 bases between. The CDR3 here is CASSQVSSNTEAFF. CDR3 DNA sequence: TGCGCCAGCAGCCAGGTGTCGTCCAACACTGAAGCTTTCTTT.

The chain has TRBV20-1 and TRBJ1-1, with a tentative D call TRBD1 (5 bases). Germline CDR1 DFQATT, CDR2 SNEGSKA (reference sequence). This CDR3 is 14 amino acids long. Trimming shortened V by 0 bases and J by 6 bases, and 14 bases separated the two germline ends. The CDR3 region is CSARDQGRVAEAFF. The CDR3 nucleotides read TGCAGTGCTAGAGATCAGGGCAGAGTGGCTGAAGCTTTCTTT.

The rearrangement joins TRBV3-1 to TRBJ2-7; D is possibly TRBD2 (5 bases). CDR3 size: 16 residues. Germline CDR1 LGHDT, CDR2 YNNKEL (reference sequence). The germline V and J ends were trimmed by 2 bases and 7 bases, with 21 bases remaining between them. CDR3 region: CASSQNLLGGNREQYF. The CDR3 nucleotides read TGTGCCAGCAGCCAAAATCTACTAGGCGGTAATAGAGAGCAGTACTTC.

This chain uses TRBV11-2 with TRBJ1-2; unclear D gene. Trimming took off 1 base at V and 6 bases at J, with 9 bases between the two ends. Germline lookup yields CDR1 SGHAT and CDR2 FQNNGV. CDR3 length equals 13 residues. The DNA of the CDR3 is TGTGCCAGCAGCTTAGGGACTTCAAATGGCTACACCTTC. Its protein is CASSLGTSNGYTF. Based on the CDR3 plus reference TRBV11-2 and TRBJ1-2, the full variable domain is EAGVAQSPRYKIIEKRQSVAFWCNPISGHATLYWYQQILGQGPKLLIQFQNNGVVDDSQLPKDRFSAERLKGVDSTLKIQPAKLEDSAVYLCASSLGTSNGYTFGSGTRLTVV.

This clonotype came up many times. The chain uses TRBV10-3 and TRBJ2-7; maybe TRBD2 (5 bases). This CDR3 spans 13 amino acids. Trimming shortened V by 3 bases and J by 0 bases, and 6 bases separated the two germline ends. In germline, CDR1 is ENHRY, CDR2 SYGVKD. This CDR3 is CAISEGSSYEQYF. The DNA for the CDR3 is TGTGCCATCAGTGAAGGGAGCTCCTACGAGCAGTACTTC.